This T cell receptor (beta chain) was captured by sequencing in a study of Graves' ophthalmopathy and Graves' hyperthyroidism. This clonotype appeared many times. RNA transcripts served as template for amplifying TCR beta CDR3 sequences. HTBI-primed RT-PCR formed the first round, and a multiplex PCR formed the second. In TCRdb, the multiplex PCR reads were re-called with MiXCR into one record per CDR3 protein. Among 45,000 to 60,000 distinct CDR3 sequences listed, under 55% were seen once. CDR3 length: 16 amino acids. V lost 2 bases and J lost 9; bases outside the gene matches: 11. CDR1 is LGHDT, CDR2 YNNKEL, per germline (reference sequence).

The chain couples TRBV3-1 to TRBJ2-7; 12 positions agree with TRBD2. Sequencing was carried out using peripheral blood. The clonotype originates from an adult woman with Graves' ophthalmopathy. The CDR3 here is CASSQLVASGRGGQYF. The CDR3 coding sequence is TGTGCCAGCAGCCAACTTGTGGCTAGCGGGAGGGGAGGGCAGTACTTC.